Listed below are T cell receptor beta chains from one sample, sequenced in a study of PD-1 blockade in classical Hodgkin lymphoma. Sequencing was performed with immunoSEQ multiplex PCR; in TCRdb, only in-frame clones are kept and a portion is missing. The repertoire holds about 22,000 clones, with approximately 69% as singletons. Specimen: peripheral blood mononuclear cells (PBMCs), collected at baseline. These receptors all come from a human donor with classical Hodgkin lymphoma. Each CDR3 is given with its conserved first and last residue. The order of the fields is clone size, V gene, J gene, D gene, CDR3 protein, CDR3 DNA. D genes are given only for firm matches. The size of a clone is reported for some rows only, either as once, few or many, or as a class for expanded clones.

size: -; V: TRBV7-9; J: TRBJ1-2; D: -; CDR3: CAIHQGGYTF; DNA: TGTGCCATACACCAAGGGGGCTACACCTTC
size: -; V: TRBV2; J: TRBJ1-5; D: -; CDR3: CASRGDYSNQPQHF; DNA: TGTGCCAGCCGGGGAGATTATAGCAATCAGCCCCAGCATTTT
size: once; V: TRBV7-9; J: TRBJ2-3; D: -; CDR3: CASSPIASSTDTQYF; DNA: TGTGCCAGCAGCCCCATAGCTTCGTCCACAGATACGCAGTATTTT
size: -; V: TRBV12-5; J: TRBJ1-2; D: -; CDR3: CASGLPPGGGYTF; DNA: TGTGCTAGTGGTTTGCCCCCGGGTGGCGGCTACACCTTC
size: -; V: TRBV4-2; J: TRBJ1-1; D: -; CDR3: CASSQDYGRTEAFF; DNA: TGTGCCAGCAGCCAAGATTACGGGAGAACTGAAGCTTTCTTT
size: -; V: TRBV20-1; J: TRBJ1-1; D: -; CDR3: CSAVWTEAFF; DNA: TGCAGTGCTGTGTGGACTGAAGCTTTCTTT
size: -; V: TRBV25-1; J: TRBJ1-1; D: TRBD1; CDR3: CASSATGGTEAFF; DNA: TGTGCCAGCAGCGCGACAGGGGGCACTGAAGCTTTCTTT
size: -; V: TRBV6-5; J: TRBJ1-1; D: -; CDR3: CASSFGPSTEAFF; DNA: TGTGCCAGCAGTTTCGGGCCGTCGACTGAAGCTTTCTTT
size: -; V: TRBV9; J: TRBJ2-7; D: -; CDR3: CASSQGVGHTYEQYF; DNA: TGTGCCAGCAGCCAAGGGGTAGGTCATACCTACGAGCAGTACTTC
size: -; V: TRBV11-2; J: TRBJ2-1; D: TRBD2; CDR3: CASSLGPPRLAGARLEQFF; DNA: TGTGCCAGCAGCTTAGGACCCCCCAGACTAGCGGGAGCCCGGTTGGAGCAGTTCTTC
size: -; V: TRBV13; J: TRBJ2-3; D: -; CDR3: CASSRPGLGADTQYF; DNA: TGTGCCAGCAGCCGACCGGGCCTAGGGGCAGATACGCAGTATTTT
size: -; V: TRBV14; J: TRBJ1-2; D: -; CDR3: CASSQFQFSYGYTF; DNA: TGTGCCAGCAGCCAATTCCAGTTTTCCTATGGCTACACCTTC
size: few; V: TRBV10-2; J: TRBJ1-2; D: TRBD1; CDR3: CASSEYTGGYTF; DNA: TGCGCCAGCAGTGAGTACACAGGGGGTTACACCTTC
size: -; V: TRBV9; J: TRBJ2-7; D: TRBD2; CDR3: CASSPRVTGGRYEQYF; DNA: TGTGCCAGCAGCCCCCGTGTTACGGGGGGGCGGTACGAGCAGTACTTC
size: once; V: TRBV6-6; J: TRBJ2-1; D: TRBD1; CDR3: CASSWTGAYNEQFF; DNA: TGTGCCAGCAGTTGGACAGGGGCCTACAATGAGCAGTTCTTC
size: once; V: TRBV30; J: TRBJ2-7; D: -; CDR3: CAWSPGTAYEQYF; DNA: TGTGCCTGGAGTCCCGGGACGGCCTACGAGCAGTACTTC
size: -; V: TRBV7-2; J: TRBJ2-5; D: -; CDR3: CASSLADRGAQYF; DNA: TGTGCCAGCAGCTTAGCGGATAGGGGTGCCCAGTACTTC
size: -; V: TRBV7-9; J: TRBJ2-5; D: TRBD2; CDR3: CASSLDLAGGGQETQYF; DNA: TGTGCCAGCAGCTTAGACCTAGCGGGGGGAGGCCAAGAGACCCAGTACTTC
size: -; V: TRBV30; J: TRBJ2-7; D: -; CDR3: CAWSGIGAQAYEQYF; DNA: TGTGCCTGGAGCGGAATTGGGGCGCAGGCCTACGAGCAGTACTTC
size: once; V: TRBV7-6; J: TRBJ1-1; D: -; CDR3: CASSPLMGKGNEAFF; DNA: TGTGCCAGCAGCCCGTTAATGGGGAAGGGAAACGAAGCTTTCTTT
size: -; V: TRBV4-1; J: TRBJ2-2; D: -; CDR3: CASGPPSRKGQANTGELFF; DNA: TGCGCCAGCGGCCCGCCCTCCAGAAAGGGACAAGCGAACACCGGGGAGCTGTTTTTT
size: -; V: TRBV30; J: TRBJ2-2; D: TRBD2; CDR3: CACSPFPLAGANTGELFF; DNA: TGTGCCTGCAGTCCATTCCCCCTAGCGGGGGCGAACACCGGGGAGCTGTTTTTT
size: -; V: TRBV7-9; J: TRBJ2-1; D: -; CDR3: CASSLGPSDAFF; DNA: TGTGCCAGCAGCTTAGGTCCCTCTGATGCGTTCTTC
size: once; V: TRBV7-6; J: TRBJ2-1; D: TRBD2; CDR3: CASTFIREGNEQFF; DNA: TGTGCCAGCACCTTCATTCGGGAGGGCAATGAGCAGTTCTTC
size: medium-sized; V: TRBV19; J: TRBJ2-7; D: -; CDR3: CASSIGAGVADEQYF; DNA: TGTGCCAGTAGTATCGGTGCCGGGGTCGCAGACGAGCAGTACTTC
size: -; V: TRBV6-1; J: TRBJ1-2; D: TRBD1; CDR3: CASRQTGGGGYTF; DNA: TGTGCCAGCAGACAAACAGGGGGCGGTGGCTACACCTTC
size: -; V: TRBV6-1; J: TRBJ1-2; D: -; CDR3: CASSEAGSGRGYTF; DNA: TGTGCCAGCAGTGAAGCGGGTTCAGGGAGGGGCTACACCTTC
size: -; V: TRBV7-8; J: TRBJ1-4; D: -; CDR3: CASSTIGEKLFF; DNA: TGTGCCAGCTCGACTATAGGGGAAAAACTGTTTTTT
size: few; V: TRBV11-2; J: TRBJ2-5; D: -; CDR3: CASSLVGGTQYF; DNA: TGTGCCAGCAGCTTGGTCGGGGGGACCCAGTACTTC
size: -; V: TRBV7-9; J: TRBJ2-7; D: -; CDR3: CASSPGEAYEQYF; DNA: TGTGCCAGCAGCCCGGGGGAGGCCTACGAGCAGTACTTC
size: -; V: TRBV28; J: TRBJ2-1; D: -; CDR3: CASSSLLGNNEQFF; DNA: TGTGCCAGCAGTTCCTTGCTCGGAAACAATGAGCAGTTCTTC
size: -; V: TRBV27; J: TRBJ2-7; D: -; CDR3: CASSPTPGQSYEQYF; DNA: TGTGCCAGCAGTCCGACACCGGGACAATCCTACGAGCAGTACTTC
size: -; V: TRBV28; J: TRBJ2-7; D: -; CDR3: CASVTRVGFDEQYF; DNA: TGTGCCAGCGTAACTCGTGTGGGGTTCGACGAGCAGTACTTC
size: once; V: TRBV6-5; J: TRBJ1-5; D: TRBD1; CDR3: CATSTGADQPQHF; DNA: TGTGCCACCTCGACAGGGGCCGATCAGCCCCAGCATTTT
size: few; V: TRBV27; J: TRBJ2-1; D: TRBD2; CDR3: CASSSGTTNNEQFF; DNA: TGTGCCAGCAGTTCCGGGACTACGAACAATGAGCAGTTCTTC
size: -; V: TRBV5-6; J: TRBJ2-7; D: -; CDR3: CASSLVEASYEQYF; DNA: TGTGCCAGCAGCTTGGTAGAGGCCTCCTACGAGCAGTACTTC
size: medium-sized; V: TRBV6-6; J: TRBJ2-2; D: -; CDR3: CATPRWAGTNTGELFF; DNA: TGTGCCACCCCCCGTTGGGCAGGGACGAACACCGGGGAGCTGTTTTTT
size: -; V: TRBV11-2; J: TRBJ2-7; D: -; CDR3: CASRFNPGAGYEQYF; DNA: TGTGCCAGCAGATTCAACCCCGGGGCCGGCTACGAGCAGTACTTC
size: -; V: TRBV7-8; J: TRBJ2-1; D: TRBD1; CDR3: CASTDLGAGGDEQFF; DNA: TGTGCCAGCACCGACTTGGGGGCAGGGGGCGATGAGCAGTTCTTC
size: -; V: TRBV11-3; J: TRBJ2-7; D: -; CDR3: CASSLAPGYEQYF; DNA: TGTGCCAGCAGCTTAGCCCCAGGCTACGAGCAGTACTTC
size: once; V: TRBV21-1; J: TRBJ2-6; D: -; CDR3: CASSRSEHSSFFSGANVLTF; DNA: TGTGCCAGCAGCCGCTCGGAGCATTCCTCCTTTTTCTCTGGGGCCAACGTCCTGACTTTC
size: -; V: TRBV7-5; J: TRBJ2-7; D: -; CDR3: CARSLVARTGAASDEQYF; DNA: TGTGCCAGAAGCTTAGTAGCTCGGACAGGGGCCGCCTCTGACGAGCAGTACTTC
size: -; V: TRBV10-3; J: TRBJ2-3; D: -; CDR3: CAISAGIDTQYF; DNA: TGTGCCATCAGTGCGGGTATTGATACGCAGTATTTT
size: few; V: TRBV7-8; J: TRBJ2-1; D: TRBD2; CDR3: CASSLVGLAGGREQFF; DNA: TGTGCCAGCAGCTTAGTTGGATTAGCGGGGGGCCGAGAGCAGTTCTTC
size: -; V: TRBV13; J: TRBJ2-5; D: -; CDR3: CASSFGGARETQYF; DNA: TGTGCCAGCAGCTTTGGGGGGGCGCGGGAGACCCAGTACTTC
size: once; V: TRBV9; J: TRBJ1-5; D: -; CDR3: CASSVDWGNQPQHF; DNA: TGTGCCAGCAGCGTAGATTGGGGGAATCAGCCCCAGCATTTT
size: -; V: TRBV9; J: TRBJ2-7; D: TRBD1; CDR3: CASSAGERQGPYEQYF; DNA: TGTGCCAGCAGCGCAGGGGAGAGACAGGGGCCCTACGAGCAGTACTTC
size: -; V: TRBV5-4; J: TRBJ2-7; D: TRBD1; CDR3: CASSTGQGLGNYEQYF; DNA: TGTGCCAGCAGCACCGGACAGGGATTGGGCAACTACGAGCAGTACTTC
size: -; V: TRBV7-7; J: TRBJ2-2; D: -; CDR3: CASSRNPGGPGTGELFF; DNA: TGTGCTAGCAGCCGAAACCCCGGAGGCCCCGGTACCGGGGAGCTGTTTTTT
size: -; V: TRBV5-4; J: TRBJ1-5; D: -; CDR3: CASSLGGGSPQHF; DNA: TGTGCCAGCAGCTTGGGTGGTGGGAGTCCCCAGCATTTT
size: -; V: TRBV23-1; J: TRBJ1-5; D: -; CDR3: CASTCTGIENQPQHF; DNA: TGCGCCAGCACCTGTACAGGGATCGAAAATCAGCCCCAGCATTTT
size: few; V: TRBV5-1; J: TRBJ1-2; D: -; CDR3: CASKTRTETNYGYTF; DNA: TGCGCCTCCAAGACCCGGACGGAGACTAACTATGGCTACACCTTC
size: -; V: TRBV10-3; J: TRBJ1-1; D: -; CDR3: CAISGGLGTEAFF; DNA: TGTGCCATCAGTGGGGGGCTGGGCACTGAAGCTTTCTTT
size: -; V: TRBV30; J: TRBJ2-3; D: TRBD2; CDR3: CAWGAGVTDTQYF; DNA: TGTGCCTGGGGAGCGGGGGTCACAGATACGCAGTATTTT
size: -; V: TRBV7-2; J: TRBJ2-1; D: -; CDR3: CASSLGLAGEQFF; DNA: TGTGCCAGCAGCTTGGGCCTCGCGGGAGAGCAGTTCTTC
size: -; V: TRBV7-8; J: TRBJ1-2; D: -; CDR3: CASSWDRTHNYGYTF; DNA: TGTGCCAGCAGCTGGGACCGGACTCATAACTATGGCTACACCTTC